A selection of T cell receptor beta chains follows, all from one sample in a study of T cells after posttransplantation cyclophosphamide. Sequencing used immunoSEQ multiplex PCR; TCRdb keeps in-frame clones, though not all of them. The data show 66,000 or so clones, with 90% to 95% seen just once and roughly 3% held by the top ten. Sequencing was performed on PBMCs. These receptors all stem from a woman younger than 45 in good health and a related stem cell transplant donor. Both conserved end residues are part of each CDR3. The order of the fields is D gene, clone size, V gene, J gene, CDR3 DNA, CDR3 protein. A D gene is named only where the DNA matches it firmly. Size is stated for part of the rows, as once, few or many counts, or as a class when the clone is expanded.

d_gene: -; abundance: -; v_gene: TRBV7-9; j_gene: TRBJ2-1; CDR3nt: TGTGCCAGCAGCTTTGGACCCCCCTTAAACAATGAGCAGTTCTTC; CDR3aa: CASSFGPPLNNEQFF
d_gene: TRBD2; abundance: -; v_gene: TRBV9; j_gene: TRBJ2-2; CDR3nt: TGTGCCAGCAGCGTAGATCTAGCGGGGGGCCCCGGATACACCGGGGAGCTGTTTTTT; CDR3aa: CASSVDLAGGPGYTGELFF
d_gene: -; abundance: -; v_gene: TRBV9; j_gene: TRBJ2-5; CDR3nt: TGTGCCAGCAGCCTTTCTCCCGGGGAGACCCAGTACTTC; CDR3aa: CASSLSPGETQYF
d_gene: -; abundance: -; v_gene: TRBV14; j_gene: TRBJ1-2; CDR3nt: TGTGCCAGCAGCCGACTGCCCACAGTATCTTTTGGCTATGGCTACACCTTC; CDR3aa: CASSRLPTVSFGYGYTF
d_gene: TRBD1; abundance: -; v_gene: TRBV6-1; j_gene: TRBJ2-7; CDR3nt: TGTGCCAGCAGGGGGACAGGGGCCGAGCAGTACTTC; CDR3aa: CASRGTGAEQYF
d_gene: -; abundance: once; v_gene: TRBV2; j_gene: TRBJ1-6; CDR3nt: TGTGCCAGCAGATGGGGGCCTGGGAATTCACCCCTCCACTTT; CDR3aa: CASRWGPGNSPLHF
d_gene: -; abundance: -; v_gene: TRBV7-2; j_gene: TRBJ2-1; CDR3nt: TGTGCCAGCAGCTTAGAGGGGGGGGGCGTGTACAATGAGCAGTTCTTC; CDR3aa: CASSLEGGGVYNEQFF
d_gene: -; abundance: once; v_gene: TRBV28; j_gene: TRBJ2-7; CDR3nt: TGTGCCAGCAGTTTAAGCCACAGCTACGAGCAGTACTTC; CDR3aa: CASSLSHSYEQYF
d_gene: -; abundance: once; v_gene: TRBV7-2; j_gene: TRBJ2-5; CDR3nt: TGTGCCAGCACTCCTCAGTCAGGACCGGGAAGGGAGACCCAGTACTTC; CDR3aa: CASTPQSGPGRETQYF
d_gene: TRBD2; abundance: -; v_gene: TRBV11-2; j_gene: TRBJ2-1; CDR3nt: TGTGCCAGCAGCTTAGCGGGGGGCTCCTACAATGAGCAGTTCTTC; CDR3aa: CASSLAGGSYNEQFF
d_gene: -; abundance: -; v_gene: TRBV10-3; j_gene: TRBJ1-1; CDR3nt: TGTGCCATCAGTGGAGGGGCTGGTACTGAAGCTTTCTTT; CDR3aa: CAISGGAGTEAFF
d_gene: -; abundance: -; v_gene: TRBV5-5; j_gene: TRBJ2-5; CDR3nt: TGTGCCAGCAGCCCTACAGGTTCGAAAGAGACCCAGTACTTC; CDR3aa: CASSPTGSKETQYF
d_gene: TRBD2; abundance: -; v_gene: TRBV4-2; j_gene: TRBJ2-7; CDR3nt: TGTGCCAGCAGCCACGGGACTAGCGGGGGCCGCTCCTACGAGCAGTACTTC; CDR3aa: CASSHGTSGGRSYEQYF
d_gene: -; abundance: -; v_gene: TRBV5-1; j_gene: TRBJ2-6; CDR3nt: TGCGCCAGCAGGCTTAATGGCAGGGGCGTCACTGGGGCCAACGTCCTGACTTTC; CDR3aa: CASRLNGRGVTGANVLTF
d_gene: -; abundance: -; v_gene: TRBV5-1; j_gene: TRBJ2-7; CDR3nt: TGCGCCAGCAGCTTGGGGGGGGTCGAGCAGTACTTC; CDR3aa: CASSLGGVEQYF
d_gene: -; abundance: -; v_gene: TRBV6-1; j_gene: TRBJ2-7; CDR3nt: TGTGCCAGCAGTGAACGGGACGAGAGCTCCTACGAGCAGTACTTC; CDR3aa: CASSERDESSYEQYF
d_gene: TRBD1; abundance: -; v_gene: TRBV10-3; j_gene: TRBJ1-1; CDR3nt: TGTGCCAGCTGGACAGGGGGCATGAACACTGAAGCTTTCTTT; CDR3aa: CASWTGGMNTEAFF
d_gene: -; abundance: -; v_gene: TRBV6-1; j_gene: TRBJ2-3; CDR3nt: TGTGCCAGCAGTGAAGGGACAGTCACAGATACGCAGTATTTT; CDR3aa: CASSEGTVTDTQYF
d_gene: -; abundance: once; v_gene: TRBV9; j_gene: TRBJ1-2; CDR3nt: TGTGCCAGCAGAGTTGGGGGTCATGGCTACACCTTC; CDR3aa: CASRVGGHGYTF
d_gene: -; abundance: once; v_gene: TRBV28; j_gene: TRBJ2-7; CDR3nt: TGTGCCAGCAGTTCCCGACCAGGGGGGACCTCCTACGAGCAGTACTTC; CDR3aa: CASSSRPGGTSYEQYF
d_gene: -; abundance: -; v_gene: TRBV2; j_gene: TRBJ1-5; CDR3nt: TGTGCCAGCAGTGAGGATCTGGATCAGCCCCAGCATTTT; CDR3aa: CASSEDLDQPQHF
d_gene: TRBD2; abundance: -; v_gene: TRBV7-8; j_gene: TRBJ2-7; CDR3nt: TGTGCCAGCAGCGCCCCCCAGCGGGGCTCCTACGAGCAGTACTTC; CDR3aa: CASSAPQRGSYEQYF
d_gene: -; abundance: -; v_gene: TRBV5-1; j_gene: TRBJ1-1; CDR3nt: TGCGCCAGCAGCTTGGTGGGGGAGACTGTAGCTGAAGCTTTCTTT; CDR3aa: CASSLVGETVAEAFF
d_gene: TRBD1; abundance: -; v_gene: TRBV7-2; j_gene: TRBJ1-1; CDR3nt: TGTGCCACCCACCTAGCGACAGGGAGGACTGAAGCTTTCTTT; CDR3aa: CATHLATGRTEAFF
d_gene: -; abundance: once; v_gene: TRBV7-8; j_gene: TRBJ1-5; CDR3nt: TGTGCCAGCAGCTTCCAGACCCTAAAGGGTAATCAGCCCCAGCATTTT; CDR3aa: CASSFQTLKGNQPQHF
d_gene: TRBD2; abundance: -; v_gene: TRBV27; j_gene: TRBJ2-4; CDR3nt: TGTGCCAGCAAACCTAGCGGGGGGGCAATTAAGAGCAAAAACATTCAGTACTTC; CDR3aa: CASKPSGGAIKSKNIQYF
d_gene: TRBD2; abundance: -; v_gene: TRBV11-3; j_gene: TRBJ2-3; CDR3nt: TGTGCCAGCAGCTTAGGGGCTAGCGGTTCTTCCACAGATACGCAGTATTTT; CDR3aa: CASSLGASGSSTDTQYF
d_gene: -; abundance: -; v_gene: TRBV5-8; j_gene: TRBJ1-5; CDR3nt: TGTGCCAGCAGCTCGATAAGGGGCGTAGGTCAGCCCCAGCATTTT; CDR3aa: CASSSIRGVGQPQHF
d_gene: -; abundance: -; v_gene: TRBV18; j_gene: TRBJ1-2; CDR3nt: TGTGCCATTCGGGTTGACTATGGCTACACCTTC; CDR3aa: CAIRVDYGYTF
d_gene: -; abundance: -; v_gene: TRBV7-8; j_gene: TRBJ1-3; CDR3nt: TGTGCCAGCAGCTCCCACAGGGTCAGCTCTGGAAACACCATATATTTT; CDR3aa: CASSSHRVSSGNTIYF
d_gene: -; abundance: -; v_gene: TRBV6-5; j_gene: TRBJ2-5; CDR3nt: TGTGCCAGCAGTTACTCGACTGGACCCCAGTACTTC; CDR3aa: CASSYSTGPQYF
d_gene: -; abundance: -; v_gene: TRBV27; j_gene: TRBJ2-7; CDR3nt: TGTGCCAGCAGTTTAGCGGGGGCAATCTACGAGCAGTACTTC; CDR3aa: CASSLAGAIYEQYF
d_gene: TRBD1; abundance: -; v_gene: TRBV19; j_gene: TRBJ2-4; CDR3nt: TGTGCCAGTAGTGGACAGGGTGGGGACATTCAGTACTTC; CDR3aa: CASSGQGGDIQYF
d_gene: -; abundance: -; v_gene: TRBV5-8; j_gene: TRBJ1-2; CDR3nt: TGTGCCAGCAGCTTGTTACCGACGAACTATGGCTACACCTTC; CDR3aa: CASSLLPTNYGYTF
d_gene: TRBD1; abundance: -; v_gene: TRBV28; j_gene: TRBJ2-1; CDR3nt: TGTGCCAGCAGTTCCTCCGTAAAGGGGGCGTTGAACAATGAGCAGTTCTTC; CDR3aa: CASSSSVKGALNNEQFF
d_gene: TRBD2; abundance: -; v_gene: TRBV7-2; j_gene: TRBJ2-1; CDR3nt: TGTGCCAGCAGCTTAGCTAGCGGGGGGGGCAATGAGCAGTTCTTC; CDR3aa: CASSLASGGGNEQFF
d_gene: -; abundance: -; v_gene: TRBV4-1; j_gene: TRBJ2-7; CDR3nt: TGCGCCAGCAGCCAAGGTACCTACGAGCAGTACTTC; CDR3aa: CASSQGTYEQYF
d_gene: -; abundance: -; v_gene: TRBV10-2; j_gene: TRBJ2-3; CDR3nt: TGCGCCAGCAGTTTCGAGGGGCCCACAGATACGCAGTATTTT; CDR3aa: CASSFEGPTDTQYF
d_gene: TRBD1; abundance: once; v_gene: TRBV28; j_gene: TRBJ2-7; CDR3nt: TGTGCCAGCCCACCCACGGGACAGGGCGTTCACGAGCAGTACTTC; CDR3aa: CASPPTGQGVHEQYF
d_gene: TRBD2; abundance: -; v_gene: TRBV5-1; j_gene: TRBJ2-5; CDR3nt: TGCGCCAGCAGCTTGGACAGTACAACGGGGGGGACCCAGTACTTC; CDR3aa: CASSLDSTTGGTQYF
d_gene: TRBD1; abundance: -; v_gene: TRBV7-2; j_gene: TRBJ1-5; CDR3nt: TGTGCCAGCAGCCCTTTCGGGACAGAGAATCAGCCCCAGCATTTT; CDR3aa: CASSPFGTENQPQHF
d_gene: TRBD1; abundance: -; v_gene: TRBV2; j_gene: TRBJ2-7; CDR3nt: TGTGCCAGCGGACTCGGACAGGTGAACGAGCAGTACTTC; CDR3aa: CASGLGQVNEQYF